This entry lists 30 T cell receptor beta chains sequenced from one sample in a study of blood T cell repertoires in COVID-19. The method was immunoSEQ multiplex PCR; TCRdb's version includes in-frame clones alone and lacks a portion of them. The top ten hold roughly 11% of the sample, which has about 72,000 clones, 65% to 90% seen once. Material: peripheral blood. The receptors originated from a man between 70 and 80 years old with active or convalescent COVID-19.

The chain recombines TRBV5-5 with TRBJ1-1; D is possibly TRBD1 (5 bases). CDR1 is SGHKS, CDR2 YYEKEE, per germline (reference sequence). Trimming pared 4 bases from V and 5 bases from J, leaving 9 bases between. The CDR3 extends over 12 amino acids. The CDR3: CASSPGGTEAFF. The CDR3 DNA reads TGTGCCAGCAGCCCGGGGGGGACTGAAGCTTTCTTT.

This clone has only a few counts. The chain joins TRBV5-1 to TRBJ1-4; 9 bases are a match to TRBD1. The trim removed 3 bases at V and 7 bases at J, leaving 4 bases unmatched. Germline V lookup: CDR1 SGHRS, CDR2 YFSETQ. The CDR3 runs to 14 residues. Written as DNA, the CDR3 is TGCGCCAGCAGCTCAGGACAGGGGAGTGAAAAACTGTTTTTT. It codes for CASSSGQGSEKLFF.

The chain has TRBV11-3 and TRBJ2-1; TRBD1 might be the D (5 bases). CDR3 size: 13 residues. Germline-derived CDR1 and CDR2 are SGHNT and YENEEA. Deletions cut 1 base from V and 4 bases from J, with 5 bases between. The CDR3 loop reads CASSLGQYNEQFF. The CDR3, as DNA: TGTGCCAGCAGCTTAGGACAGTACAATGAGCAGTTCTTC.

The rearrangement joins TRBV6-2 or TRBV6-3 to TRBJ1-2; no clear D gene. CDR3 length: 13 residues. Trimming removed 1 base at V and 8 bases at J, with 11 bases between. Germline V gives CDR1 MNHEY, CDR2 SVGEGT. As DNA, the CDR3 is TGTGCCAGCAGTTACTTCTTCCTCAGGGGCTACACCTTC. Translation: CASSYFFLRGYTF.

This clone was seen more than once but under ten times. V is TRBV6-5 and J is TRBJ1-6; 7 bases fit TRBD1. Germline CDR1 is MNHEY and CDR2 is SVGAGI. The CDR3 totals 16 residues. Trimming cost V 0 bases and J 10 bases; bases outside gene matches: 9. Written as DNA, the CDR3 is TGTGCCAGCAGTTACTCGAAAGCAGGGGGTGGCTCACCCCTCCACTTT. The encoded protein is CASSYSKAGGGSPLHF.

The CDR3 loop reads CASSLGGTGGVAEAFF. CDR3 sequence (DNA): TGTGCCAGCAGTTTGGGAGGAACAGGGGGCGTCGCTGAAGCTTTCTTT. The chain links TRBV28 to TRBJ1-1; 9 bases map to TRBD1. Trimming at V came to 3 bases and at J to 6 bases, leaving 11 bases not matched to a gene. Germline V gene data show CDR1 as MDHEN and CDR2 as SYDVKM. The CDR3 spans 16 residues.

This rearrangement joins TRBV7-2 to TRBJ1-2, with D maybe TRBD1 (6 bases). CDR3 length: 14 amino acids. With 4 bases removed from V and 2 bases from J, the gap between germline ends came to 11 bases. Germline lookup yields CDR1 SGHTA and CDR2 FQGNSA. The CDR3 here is CASSSQTGNYGYTF. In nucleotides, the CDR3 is TGTGCCAGCAGCTCCCAGACAGGCAACTATGGCTACACCTTC.

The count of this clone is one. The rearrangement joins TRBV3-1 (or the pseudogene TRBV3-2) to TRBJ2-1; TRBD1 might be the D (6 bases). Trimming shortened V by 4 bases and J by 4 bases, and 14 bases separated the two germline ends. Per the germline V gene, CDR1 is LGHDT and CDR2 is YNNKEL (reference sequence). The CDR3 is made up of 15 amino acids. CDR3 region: CASSPSQGSYNEQFF. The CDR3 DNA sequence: TGTGCCAGCAGCCCCAGTCAGGGGAGTTACAATGAGCAGTTCTTC.

CDR3 DNA: TGTGCCAGCACCCCGAGGGCCGACCGACGGGCCCAGCATTTT. It yields the protein CASTPRADRRAQHF. The chain employs TRBV9 and TRBJ1-5; D is undetermined. Per germline, CDR1 SGDLS and CDR2 YYNGEE. The CDR3 totals 14 residues. V was shortened by 6 bases and J by 11 bases, with 21 bases between the two germline ends.

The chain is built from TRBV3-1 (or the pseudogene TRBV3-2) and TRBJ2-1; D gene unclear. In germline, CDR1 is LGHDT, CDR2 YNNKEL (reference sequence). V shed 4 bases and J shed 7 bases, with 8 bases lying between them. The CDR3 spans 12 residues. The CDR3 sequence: CASSLVLNEQFF. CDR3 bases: TGTGCCAGCAGCCTAGTCTTAAATGAGCAGTTCTTC.

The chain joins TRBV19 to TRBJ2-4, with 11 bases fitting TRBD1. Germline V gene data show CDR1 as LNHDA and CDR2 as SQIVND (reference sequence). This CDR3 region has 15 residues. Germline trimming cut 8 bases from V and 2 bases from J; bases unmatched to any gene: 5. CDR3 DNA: TGTGCCAGTTCTGGACAGGGGGCGCCCAAAAACATTCAGTACTTC. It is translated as CASSGQGAPKNIQYF.

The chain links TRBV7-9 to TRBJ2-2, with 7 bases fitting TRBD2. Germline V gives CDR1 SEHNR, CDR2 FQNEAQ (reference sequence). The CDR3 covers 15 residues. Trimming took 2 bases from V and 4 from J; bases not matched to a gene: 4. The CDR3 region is CASSLNGEGTGELFF. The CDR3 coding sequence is TGTGCCAGCAGCTTAAACGGGGAGGGCACCGGGGAGCTGTTTTTT.

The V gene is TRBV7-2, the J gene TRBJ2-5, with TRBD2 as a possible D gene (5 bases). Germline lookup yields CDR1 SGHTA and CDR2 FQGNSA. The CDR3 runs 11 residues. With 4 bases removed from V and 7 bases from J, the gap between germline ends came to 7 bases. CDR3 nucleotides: TGTGCCAGCAGCTACGGAGGGACCCAGTACTTC. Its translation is CASSYGGTQYF.

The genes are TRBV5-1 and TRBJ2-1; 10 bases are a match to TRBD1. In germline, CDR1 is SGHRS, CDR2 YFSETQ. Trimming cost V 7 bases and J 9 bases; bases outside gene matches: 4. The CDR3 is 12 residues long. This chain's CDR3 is CASGQGVSEQFF. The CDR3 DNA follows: TGCGCCAGCGGACAGGGGGTAAGTGAGCAGTTCTTC.

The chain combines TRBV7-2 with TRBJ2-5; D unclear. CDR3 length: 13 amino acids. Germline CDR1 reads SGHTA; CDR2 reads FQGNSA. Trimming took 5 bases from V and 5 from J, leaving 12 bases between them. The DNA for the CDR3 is TGTGCCAGCAGCCTAAGCCCTCGGGAGACCCAGTACTTC. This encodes CASSLSPRETQYF. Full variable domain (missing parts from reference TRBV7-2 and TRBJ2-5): GAGVSQSPSNKVTEKGKDVELRCDPISGHTALYWYRQSLGQGLEFLIYFQGNSAPDKSGLPSDRFSAERTGGSVSTLTIQRTQQEDSAVYLCASSLSPRETQYFGPGTRLLVL.

The CDR3 DNA reads TGTGCCAGCAGAGCCCGGACAGGGACCCACTATGGCTACACCTTC. The encoded protein is CASRARTGTHYGYTF. The gene calls are TRBV28 and TRBJ1-2; 8 bases match TRBD1. J gave up 3 bases and V 6 bases, and 9 bases lay outside the gene matches. From germline, CDR1 is MDHEN and CDR2 SYDVKM. This CDR3 is built from 15 residues.

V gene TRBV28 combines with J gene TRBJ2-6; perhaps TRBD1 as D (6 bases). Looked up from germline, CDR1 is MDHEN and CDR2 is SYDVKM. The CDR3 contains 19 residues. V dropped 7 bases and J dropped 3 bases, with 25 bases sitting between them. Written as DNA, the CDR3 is TGTGCCAGCACCTTTAGAATCTGGGGGCGAAGTCGTGGGGCCAACGTCCTGACTTTC. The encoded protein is CASTFRIWGRSRGANVLTF.

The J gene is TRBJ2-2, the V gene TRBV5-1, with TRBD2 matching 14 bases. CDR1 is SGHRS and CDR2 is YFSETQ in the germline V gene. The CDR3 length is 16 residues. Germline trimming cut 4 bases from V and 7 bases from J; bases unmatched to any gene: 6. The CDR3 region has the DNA TGCGCCAGCAGCCTCGGGACTAGCGGGAGTGGCGGGGAGCTGTTTTTT. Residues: CASSLGTSGSGGELFF.

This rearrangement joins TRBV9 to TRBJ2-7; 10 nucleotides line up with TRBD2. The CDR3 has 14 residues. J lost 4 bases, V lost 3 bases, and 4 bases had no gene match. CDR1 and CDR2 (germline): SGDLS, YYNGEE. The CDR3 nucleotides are TGTGCCAGCAGCGCCGGACTAGCGGCGTACGAGCAGTACTTC. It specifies CASSAGLAAYEQYF. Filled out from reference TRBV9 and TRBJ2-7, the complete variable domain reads DSGVTQTPKHLITATGQRVTLRCSPRSGDLSVYWYQQSLDQGLQFLIQYYNGEERAKGNILERFSAQQFPDLHSELNLSSLELGDSALYFCASSAGLAAYEQYFGPGTRLTVT.

For the CDR3, the DNA is TGTGCCAGCAGCGTGGGACAGAACTATGGCTACACCTTC. This encodes CASSVGQNYGYTF. The chain uses TRBV12-3 or TRBV12-4 and TRBJ1-2; 7 bases agree with TRBD1. The CDR3 extends over 13 amino acids. Trimming at V came to 6 bases and at J to 2 bases, leaving 3 bases not matched to a gene.

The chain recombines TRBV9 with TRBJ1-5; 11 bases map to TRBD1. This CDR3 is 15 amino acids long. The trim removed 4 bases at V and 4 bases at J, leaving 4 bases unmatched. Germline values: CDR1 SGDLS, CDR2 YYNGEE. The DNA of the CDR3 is TGTGCCAGCAGCTCAGGACAGGGGGCAAATCAGCCCCAGCATTTT. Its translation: CASSSGQGANQPQHF.

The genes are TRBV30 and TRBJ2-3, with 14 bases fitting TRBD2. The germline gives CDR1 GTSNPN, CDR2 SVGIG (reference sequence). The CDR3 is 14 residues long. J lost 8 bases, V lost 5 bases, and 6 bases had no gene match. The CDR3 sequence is CAWGTSGSGGTQYF. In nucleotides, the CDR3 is TGTGCCTGGGGGACTAGCGGGAGTGGGGGTACGCAGTATTTT.

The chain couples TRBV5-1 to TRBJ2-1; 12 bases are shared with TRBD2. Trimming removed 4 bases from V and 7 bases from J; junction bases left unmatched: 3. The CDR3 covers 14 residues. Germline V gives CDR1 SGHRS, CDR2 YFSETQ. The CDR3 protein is CASSPGTSGNEQFF. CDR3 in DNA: TGCGCCAGCAGCCCCGGGACTAGCGGGAATGAGCAGTTCTTC.

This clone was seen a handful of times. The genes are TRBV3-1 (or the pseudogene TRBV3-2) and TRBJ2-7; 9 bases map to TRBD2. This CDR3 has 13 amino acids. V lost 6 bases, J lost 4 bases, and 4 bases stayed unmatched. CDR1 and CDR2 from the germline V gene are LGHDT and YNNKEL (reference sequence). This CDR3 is CASRGSGRYEQYF. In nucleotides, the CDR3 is TGTGCCAGCAGGGGCAGCGGGAGGTACGAGCAGTACTTC.

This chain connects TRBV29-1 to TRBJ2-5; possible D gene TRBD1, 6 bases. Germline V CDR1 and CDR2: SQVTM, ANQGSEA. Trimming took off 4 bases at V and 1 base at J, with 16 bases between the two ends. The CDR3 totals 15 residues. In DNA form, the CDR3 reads TGCAGCGTTGGAGTACAGGGCACGATCCAAGAGACCCAGTACTTC. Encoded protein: CSVGVQGTIQETQYF. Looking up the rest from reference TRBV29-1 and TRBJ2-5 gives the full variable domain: SAVISQKPSRDICQRGTSLTIQCQVDSQVTMMFWYRQQPGQSLTLIATANQGSEATYESGFVIDKFPISRPNLTFSTLTVSNMSPEDSSIYLCSVGVQGTIQETQYFGPGTRLLVL.

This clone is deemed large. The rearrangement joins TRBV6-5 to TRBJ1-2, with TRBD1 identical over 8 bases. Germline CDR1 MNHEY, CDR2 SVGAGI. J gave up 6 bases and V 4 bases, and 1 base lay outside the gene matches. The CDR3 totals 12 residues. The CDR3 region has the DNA TGTGCCAGCAGTTCAGGGGGCGATGGCTACACCTTC. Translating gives CASSSGGDGYTF.

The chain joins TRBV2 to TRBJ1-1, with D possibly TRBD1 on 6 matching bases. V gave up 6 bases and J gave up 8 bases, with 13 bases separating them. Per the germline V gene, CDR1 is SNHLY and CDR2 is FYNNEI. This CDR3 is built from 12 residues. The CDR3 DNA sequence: TGTGCCAGCAGGAAGTTGGACAGAGAAGCTTTCTTT. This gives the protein CASRKLDREAFF.

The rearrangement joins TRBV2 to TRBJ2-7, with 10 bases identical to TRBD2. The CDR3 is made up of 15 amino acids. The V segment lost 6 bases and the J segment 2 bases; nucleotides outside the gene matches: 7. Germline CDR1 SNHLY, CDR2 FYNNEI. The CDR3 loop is CASRGTSADTYEQYF. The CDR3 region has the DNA TGTGCCAGCAGGGGGACTAGCGCCGACACCTACGAGCAGTACTTC.

The CDR3 DNA is TGTGCCAGCAGCGGGACTAGCGGGATAGAGCAGTTCTTC. It codes for CASSGTSGIEQFF. The V call is TRBV2, the J call TRBJ2-1; 13 bases align to TRBD2. The junction had 3 bases not matched to a gene; V was cut back by 6 bases and J by 10 bases. CDR3 length: 13 amino acids. CDR1 is SNHLY, CDR2 FYNNEI, per germline.

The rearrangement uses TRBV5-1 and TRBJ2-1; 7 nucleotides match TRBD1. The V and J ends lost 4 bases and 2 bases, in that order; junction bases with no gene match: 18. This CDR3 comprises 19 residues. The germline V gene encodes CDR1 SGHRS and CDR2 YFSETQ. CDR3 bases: TGCGCCAGCAGCCCTAGGGGGACAGCATACCAAGGTGCCTACAATGAGCAGTTCTTC. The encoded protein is CASSPRGTAYQGAYNEQFF. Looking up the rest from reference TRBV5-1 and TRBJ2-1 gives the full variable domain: KAGVTQTPRYLIKTRGQQVTLSCSPISGHRSVSWYQQTPGQGLQFLFEYFSETQRNKGNFPGRFSGRQFSNSRSEMNVSTLELGDSALYLCASSPRGTAYQGAYNEQFFGPGTRLTVL.